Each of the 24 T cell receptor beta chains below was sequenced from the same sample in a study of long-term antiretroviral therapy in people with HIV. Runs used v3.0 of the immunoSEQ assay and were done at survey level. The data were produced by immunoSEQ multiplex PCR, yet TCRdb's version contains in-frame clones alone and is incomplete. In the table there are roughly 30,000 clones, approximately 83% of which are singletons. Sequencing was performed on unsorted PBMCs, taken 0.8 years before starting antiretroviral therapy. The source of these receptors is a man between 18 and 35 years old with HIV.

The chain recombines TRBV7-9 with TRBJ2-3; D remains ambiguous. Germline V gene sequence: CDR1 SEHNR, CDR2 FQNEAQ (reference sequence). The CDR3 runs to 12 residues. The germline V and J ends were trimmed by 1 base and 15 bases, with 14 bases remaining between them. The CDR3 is CASSLVTGNVYF. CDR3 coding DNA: TGTGCCAGCAGCTTAGTAACTGGCAACGTTTATTTT.

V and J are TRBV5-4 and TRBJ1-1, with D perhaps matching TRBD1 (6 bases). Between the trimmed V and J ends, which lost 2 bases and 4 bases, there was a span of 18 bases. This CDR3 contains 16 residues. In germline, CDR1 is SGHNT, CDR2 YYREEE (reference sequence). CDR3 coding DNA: TGTGCCAGCAGCTTCGGACAGCCCTCCCCTTCCACTGAAGCTTTCTTT. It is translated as CASSFGQPSPSTEAFF.

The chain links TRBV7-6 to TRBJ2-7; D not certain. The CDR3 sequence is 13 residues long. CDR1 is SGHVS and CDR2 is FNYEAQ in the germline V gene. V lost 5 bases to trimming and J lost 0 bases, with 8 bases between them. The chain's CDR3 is CASSPYSSYEQYF. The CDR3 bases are TGTGCCAGCAGCCCTTACAGCTCCTACGAGCAGTACTTC.

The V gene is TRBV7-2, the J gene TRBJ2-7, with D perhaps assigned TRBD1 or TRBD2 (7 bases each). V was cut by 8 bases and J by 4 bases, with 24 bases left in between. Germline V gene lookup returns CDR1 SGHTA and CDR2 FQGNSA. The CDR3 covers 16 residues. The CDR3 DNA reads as TGTGCCAGCGCCCTTCTGGGAGGGACAGCTGAATACGAGCAGTACTTC. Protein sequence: CASALLGGTAEYEQYF.

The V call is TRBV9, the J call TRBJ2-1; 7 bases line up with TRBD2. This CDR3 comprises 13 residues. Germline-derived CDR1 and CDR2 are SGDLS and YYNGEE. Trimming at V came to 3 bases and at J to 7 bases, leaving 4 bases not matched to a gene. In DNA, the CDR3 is TGTGCCAGCAGCGCGGGGGGAGAAAATGAGCAGTTCTTC. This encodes CASSAGGENEQFF. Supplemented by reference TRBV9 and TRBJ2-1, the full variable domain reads DSGVTQTPKHLITATGQRVTLRCSPRSGDLSVYWYQQSLDQGLQFLIQYYNGEERAKGNILERFSAQQFPDLHSELNLSSLELGDSALYFCASSAGGENEQFFGPGTRLTVL.

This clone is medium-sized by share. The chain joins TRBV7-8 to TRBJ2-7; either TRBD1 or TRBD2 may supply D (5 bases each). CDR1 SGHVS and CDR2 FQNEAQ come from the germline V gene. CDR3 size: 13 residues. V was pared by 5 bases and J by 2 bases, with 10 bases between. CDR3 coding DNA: TGTGCCAGCAGCGTTGGGGGTACCTACGAGCAGTACTTC. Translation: CASSVGGTYEQYF.

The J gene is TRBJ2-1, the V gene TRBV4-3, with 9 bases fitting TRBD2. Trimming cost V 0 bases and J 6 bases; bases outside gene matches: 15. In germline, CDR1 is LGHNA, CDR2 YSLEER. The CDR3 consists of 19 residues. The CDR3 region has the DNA TGCGCCAGCAGCCAAGATGGGCCAGCGGGGGGCCCCATAAGCAATGAGCAGTTCTTC. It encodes CASSQDGPAGGPISNEQFF.

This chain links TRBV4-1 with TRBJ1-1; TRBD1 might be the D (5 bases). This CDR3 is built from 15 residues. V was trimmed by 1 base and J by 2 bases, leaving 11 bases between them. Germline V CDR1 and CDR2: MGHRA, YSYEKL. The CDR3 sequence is CASSQVGDGNTEAFF. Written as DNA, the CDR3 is TGCGCCAGCAGCCAAGTAGGGGACGGTAACACTGAAGCTTTCTTT.

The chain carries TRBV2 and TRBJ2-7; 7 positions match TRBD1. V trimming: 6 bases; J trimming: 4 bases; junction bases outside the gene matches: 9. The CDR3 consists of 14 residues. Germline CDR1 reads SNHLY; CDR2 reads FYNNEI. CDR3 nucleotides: TGTGCCAGCAGAACCGGGACAGATAGGTACGAGCAGTACTTC. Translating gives CASRTGTDRYEQYF.

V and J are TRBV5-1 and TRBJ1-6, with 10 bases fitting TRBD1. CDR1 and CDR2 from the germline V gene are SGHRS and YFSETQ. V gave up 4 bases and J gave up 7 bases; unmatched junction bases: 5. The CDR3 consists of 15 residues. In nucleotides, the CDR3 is TGCGCCAGCAGCAAGGGACAGGGGTACAATTCACCCCTCCACTTT. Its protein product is CASSKGQGYNSPLHF.

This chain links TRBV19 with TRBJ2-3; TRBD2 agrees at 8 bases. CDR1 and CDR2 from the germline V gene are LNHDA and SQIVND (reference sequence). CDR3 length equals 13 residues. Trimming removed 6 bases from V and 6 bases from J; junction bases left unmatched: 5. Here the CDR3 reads CASSGLARDTQYF. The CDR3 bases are TGTGCCAGTAGCGGACTAGCAAGGGATACGCAGTATTTT. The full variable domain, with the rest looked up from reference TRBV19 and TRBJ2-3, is DGGITQSPKYLFRKEGQNVTLSCEQNLNHDAMYWYRQDPGQGLRLIYYSQIVNDFQKGDIAEGYSVSREKKESFPLTVTSAQKNPTAFYLCASSGLARDTQYFGPGTRLTVL.

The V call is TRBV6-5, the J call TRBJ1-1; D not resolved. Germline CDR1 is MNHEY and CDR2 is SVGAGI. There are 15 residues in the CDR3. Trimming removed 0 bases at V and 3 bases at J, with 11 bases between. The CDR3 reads CASSYSHTRDTEAFF. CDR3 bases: TGTGCCAGCAGTTACTCACATACAAGGGACACTGAAGCTTTCTTT.

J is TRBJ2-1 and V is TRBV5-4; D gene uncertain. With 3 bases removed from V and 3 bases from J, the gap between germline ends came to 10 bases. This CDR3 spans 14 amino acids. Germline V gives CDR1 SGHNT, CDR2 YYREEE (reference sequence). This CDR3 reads CASSSPVSYNEQFF. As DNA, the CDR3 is TGTGCCAGCAGCTCCCCGGTGAGCTACAATGAGCAGTTCTTC. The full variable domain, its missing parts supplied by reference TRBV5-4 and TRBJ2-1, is ETGVTQSPTHLIKTRGQQVTLRCSSQSGHNTVSWYQQALGQGPQFIFQYYREEENGRGNFPPRFSGLQFPNYSSELNVNALELDDSALYLCASSSPVSYNEQFFGPGTRLTVL.

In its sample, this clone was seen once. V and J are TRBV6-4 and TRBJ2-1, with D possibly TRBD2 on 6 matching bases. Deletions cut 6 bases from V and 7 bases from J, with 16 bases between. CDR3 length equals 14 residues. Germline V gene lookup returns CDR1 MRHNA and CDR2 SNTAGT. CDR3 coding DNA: TGTGCCAGCAGCCGGGACTCCGACAATAATGAGCAGTTCTTC. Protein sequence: CASSRDSDNNEQFF.

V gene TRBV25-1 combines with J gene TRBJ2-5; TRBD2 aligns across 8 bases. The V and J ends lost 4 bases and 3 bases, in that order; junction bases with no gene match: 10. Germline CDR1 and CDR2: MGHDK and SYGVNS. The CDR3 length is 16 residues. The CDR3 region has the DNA TGTGCCAGCAGTGCCACCCTTACGGGGGGGGAAGAGACCCAGTACTTC. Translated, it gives CASSATLTGGEETQYF.

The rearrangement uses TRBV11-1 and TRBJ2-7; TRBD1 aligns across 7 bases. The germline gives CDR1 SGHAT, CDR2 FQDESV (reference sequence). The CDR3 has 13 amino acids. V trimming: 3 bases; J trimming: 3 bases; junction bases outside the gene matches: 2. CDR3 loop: CASSFGTDYEQYF. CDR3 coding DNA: TGTGCCAGCAGCTTCGGGACAGACTACGAGCAGTACTTC.

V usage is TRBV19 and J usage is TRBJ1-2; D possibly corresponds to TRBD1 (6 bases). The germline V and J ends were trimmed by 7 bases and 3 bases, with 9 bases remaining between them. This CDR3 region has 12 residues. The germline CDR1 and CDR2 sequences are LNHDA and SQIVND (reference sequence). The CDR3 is CASTDRYYGYTF. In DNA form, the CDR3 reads TGTGCCAGTACCGACAGGTACTATGGCTACACCTTC.

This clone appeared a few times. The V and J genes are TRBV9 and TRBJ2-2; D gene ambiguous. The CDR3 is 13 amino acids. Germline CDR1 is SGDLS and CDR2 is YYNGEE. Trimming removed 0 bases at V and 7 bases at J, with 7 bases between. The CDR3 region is CASSVDGVGELFF. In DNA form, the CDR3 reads TGTGCCAGCAGCGTAGACGGCGTCGGGGAGCTGTTTTTT.

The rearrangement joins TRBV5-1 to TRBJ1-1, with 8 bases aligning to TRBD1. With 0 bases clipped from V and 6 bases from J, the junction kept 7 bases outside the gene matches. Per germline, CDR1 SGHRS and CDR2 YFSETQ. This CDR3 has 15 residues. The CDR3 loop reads CASSLDADRAAEAFF. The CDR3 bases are TGCGCCAGCAGCTTGGATGCGGACAGGGCGGCTGAAGCTTTCTTT.

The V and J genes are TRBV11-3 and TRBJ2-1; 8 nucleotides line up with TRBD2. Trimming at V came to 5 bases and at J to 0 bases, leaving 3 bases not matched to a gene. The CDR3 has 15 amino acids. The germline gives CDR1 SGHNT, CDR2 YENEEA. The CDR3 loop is CASSTGGSSYNEQFF. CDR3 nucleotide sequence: TGTGCCAGCAGCACGGGGGGGAGCTCCTACAATGAGCAGTTCTTC.

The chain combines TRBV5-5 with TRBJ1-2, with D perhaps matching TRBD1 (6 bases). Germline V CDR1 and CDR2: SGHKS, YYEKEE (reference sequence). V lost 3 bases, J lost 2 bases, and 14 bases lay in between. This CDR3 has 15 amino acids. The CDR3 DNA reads TGTGCCAGCAGCTCTCCCGGGACACCGAACTATGGCTACACCTTC. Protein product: CASSSPGTPNYGYTF.

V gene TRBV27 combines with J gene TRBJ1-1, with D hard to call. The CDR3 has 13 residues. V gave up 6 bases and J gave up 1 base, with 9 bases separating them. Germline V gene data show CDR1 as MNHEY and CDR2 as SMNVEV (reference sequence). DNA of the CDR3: TGTGCCAGCAGGGGTCATAAGAACACTGAAGCTTTCTTT. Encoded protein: CASRGHKNTEAFF.

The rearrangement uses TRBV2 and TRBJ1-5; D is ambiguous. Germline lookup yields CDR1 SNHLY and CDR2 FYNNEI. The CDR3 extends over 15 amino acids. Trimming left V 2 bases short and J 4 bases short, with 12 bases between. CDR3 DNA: TGTGCCAGCAGTGAAATTGGACGTAGGAATCAGCCCCAGCATTTT. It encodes CASSEIGRRNQPQHF.

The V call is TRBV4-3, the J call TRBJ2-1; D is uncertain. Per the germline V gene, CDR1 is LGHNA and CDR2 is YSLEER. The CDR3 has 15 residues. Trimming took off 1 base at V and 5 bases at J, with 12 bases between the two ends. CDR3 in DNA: TGCGCCAGCAGCCAAGTTGAGACTCGAAACAATGAGCAGTTCTTC. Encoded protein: CASSQVETRNNEQFF.